Sequencing of this T cell receptor (beta chain) was carried out in a study of CD8+ T cells in alopecia areata (dated by TCRdb to about 2018). As for the study more broadly: Treated patients were enrolled in an open-label pilot trial of oral tofacitinib, 5 to 10 mg twice daily, for moderate-to-severe alopecia areata. Human TCRbeta sequencing covered scalp tissue and sorted CD4+ and CD8+ peripheral blood T cells from patchy and totalis/universalis alopecia areata patients and healthy controls. RNA was obtained with the PAXgene miRNA kit for fixed scalp, the miRNeasy kit for PBMCs, and the RNeasy kit for mouse skin. Scalp clonality was compared among normal scalp (n=4), patchy alopecia areata scalp (n=8), and alopecia totalis/universalis scalp (n=8). Biopsies were taken from tofacitinib-treated patients at baseline and again at 4 and 24 weeks into treatment, and several of those patients also had a later scalp biopsy. The SALT score, which quantifies the percentage of affected scalp surface area, was used to measure disease severity in treated patients. Patients received tofacitinib for 6 to 18 months and were then followed off drug for 6 months to check for delayed response and recurrence. To study T cell clonal expansion in alopecia areata, the researchers applied high-throughput TCRbeta sequencing to both the C3H/HeJ mouse model and human patients. immunoSEQ multiplex PCR using 35 Vbeta forward primers and 13 Jbeta reverse primers was used to amplify TCRbeta CDR3 regions. Study-wide findings and limitations: Many expanded lesional clones were found to persist in scalp and blood during tofacitinib treatment, and relapse after treatment cessation may be partly explained by this persistence. Scalp TCR repertoire analysis is complicated because resident alphabeta T cells in normal human skin are also sequenced, whereas mouse skin is dominated by gammadelta T cells. Compared with normal scalp, lesional scalp, particularly in alopecia totalis/universalis, had higher clonality and more expanded CD8+ clones, which suggests antigenic drive. Because the treated cohort was small and had just a single nonresponder, larger studies are needed to establish links between baseline CD8+ expansion and response. With tofacitinib, both scalp clonality and the number of expanded CD8+ clones among the top 100 scalp clones went down significantly. TCR sequences shared between patients were less clear than in mice, possibly partly because of HLA diversity in the patient population.

The CDR1 and CDR2 encoded by the germline V gene are SQVTM and ANQGSEA. The junction carries 16 bases between V and J, which are trimmed by 8 bases and 4 bases respectively. Reading from cysteine to phenylalanine, the CDR3 counts 13 amino acids. The read is trimmed to its CDR3 DNA, 39 bases read in frame from base 1. In light of the paper, this sample's time point label describes: 20 to 30 weeks on oral tofacitinib. The treatment or condition label, read with the paper, signifies: oral pan-JAK inhibitor, 5-10 mg twice daily. Peripheral blood and lesional scalp punch biopsies were obtained from patients with alopecia areata. After PBMCs were isolated by density centrifugation and stained for CD3, CD4 and CD8, a FACSAria was used to sort CD4+ and CD8+ T cells. The protocol used for the library was the immunoSEQ multiplex PCR assay. For TCR sequencing, RNA was extracted from every sample and reverse transcribed into cDNA to serve as template. First-strand cDNA was synthesized with SuperScript III using a 2:1 mix of oligo-dT and random hexamers. Amplification bias was assessed with a synthetic immune receptor repertoire, and residual bias was removed computationally. The paper's data handling went like this. Raw reads were preprocessed for error removal, and CDR3 was defined according to IMGT conventions as running from the conserved cysteine to phenylalanine. To get clonality, Shannon entropy was normalized by log2 of the number of productive unique TCRs and the result was subtracted from 1. Whether each scalp clone was CD4 or CD8 was inferred by checking scalp TCRbeta sequences against the CD4 and CD8 repertoires from sorted blood. This is the immuneACCESS table as TCRdb keeps it, with only in-frame sequences that have V and J called. A part of the clones is gone; compared with another copy, unresolved V genes explain less than half, and the rest is unexplained. D and trimming were read from the DNA, whereas the V and J calls and clone size are those reported in that table. This sample is represented by approximately 210,000 clones; 60% of them were singletons. The top ten clonotypes cover approximately 1% of the sample.

As for this clone: No cognate antigen has been identified for it. No base quality values were provided; no much bigger clone lies one nucleotide off.

The chain joins TRBV29-1 to TRBJ2-3; the D gene is perhaps TRBD1, on 6 matching bases. The input for sequencing was CD4+ T cells sorted from blood, taken at week 24, from a patient treated with tofacitinib. The clonotype originates from a human donor with alopecia areata. The DNA is TGCAGCCAAGGACAGTCAATATCAGATACGCAGTATTTT. Translated, it gives CSQGQSISDTQYF.